The subject of this entry is one T cell receptor (beta chain). This CDR3 has 14 amino acids. CDR1 is SGHTA and CDR2 is FQGNSA in the germline V gene. Trimming removed 5 bases from V and 2 bases from J, with 12 bases in between. These data are taken from a study of blood T cells in healthy people across ages. With a J-beta primer mix and a sample-barcoded 5' primer, a second PCR ran about 7 to 12 cycles. From the 5' RACE reads, TCRdb called clonotypes with MiXCR, one entry per CDR3 protein. The table lists some 1.7 million distinct CDR3 sequences, 28% of them singletons. What was sequenced was blood. The receptor was isolated from a woman under 40 in good health. The J gene is TRBJ2-5, the V gene TRBV7-2; D ambiguous. The CDR3 sequence: CASSAGRVQETQYF. Written as DNA, the CDR3 is TGTGCCAGCAGCGCCGGACGGGTACAAGAGACCCAGTACTTC. The full variable domain, with the rest looked up from reference TRBV7-2 and TRBJ2-5, is GAGVSQSPSNKVTEKGKDVELRCDPISGHTALYWYRQSLGQGLEFLIYFQGNSAPDKSGLPSDRFSAERTGGSVSTLTIQRTQQEDSAVYLCASSAGRVQETQYFGPGTRLLVL.